This T cell receptor beta chain was captured by sequencing in a study of breast tumors, draining lymph nodes, adjacent tissues. Whole-study findings and limits: That most tumor T cells come from lymph nodes remained unproven. Compared with basal-like, luminal-like tumors shared significantly more repertoire with nontumor tissue.

Axillary draining lymph nodes of breast cancer patients supplied the node samples. This clonotype was found many times. Its antigen is unidentified. TCRdb ran MiXCR on the multiplex PCR reads and lists one entry per CDR3 protein. The table has 200,000 to 250,000 distinct CDR3 sequences, less than 35% seen once. V lost 0 bases and J 0 bases, leaving 10 bases between the germline ends. The CDR3 runs to 16 residues. Per germline, CDR1 SGHRS and CDR2 YFSETQ. This receptor was obtained from a female donor with breast cancer. Some clones in this sample may be carry-over from other donors' samples. Sequenced material: axillary lymph node tissue. This rearrangement joins TRBV5-1 to TRBJ2-1; TRBD2 is a possible D gene (5 bases). The CDR3 here is CASSLGLSGSYNEQFF. DNA of the CDR3: TGCGCCAGCAGCTTGGGTCTGAGCGGCTCCTACAATGAGCAGTTCTTC.